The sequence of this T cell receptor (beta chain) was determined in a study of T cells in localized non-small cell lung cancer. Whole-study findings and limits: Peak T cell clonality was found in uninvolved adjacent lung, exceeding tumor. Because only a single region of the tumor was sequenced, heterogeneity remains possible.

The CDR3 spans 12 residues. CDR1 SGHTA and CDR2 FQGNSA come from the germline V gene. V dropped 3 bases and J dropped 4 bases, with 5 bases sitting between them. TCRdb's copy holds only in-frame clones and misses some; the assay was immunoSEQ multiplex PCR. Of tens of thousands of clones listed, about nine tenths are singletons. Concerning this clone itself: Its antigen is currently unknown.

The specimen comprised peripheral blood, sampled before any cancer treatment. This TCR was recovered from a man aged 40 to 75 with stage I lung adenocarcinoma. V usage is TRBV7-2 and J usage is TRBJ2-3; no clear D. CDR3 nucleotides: TGTGCCAGCAGCTTCCAGCCAGATACGCAGTATTTT. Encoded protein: CASSFQPDTQYF.